These T cell receptor beta chains were read from a single sample in a study of T cell responses to AZD1222 COVID-19 vaccine. Only in-frame clones appear in the TCRdb table, and some are missing; sequencing was by immunoSEQ multiplex PCR. Here the sample spans approximately 160,000 clones, roughly nine tenths being singletons. The sample here was peripheral blood, taken on day 0 of AZD1222 vaccination. The origin of the receptors is an adult in good health. Each CDR3 is given with its conserved first and last residue. Each record gives: V gene, J gene, clone size, CDR3 protein. Where a row states a size, it is once, few, many or the class of an expanded clone; other rows omit it.

TRBV19	TRBJ2-7	.	CASRDGSWGEQYF
TRBV3-1/TRBV3-2	TRBJ2-6	.	CASSQFVAGVGANVLTF
TRBV6-2/TRBV6-3	TRBJ2-2	once	CASSYGENTGELFF
TRBV5-4	TRBJ1-5	.	CASSQGVMSGQPQHF
TRBV9	TRBJ1-1	.	CASSVSGGTEAFF
TRBV27	TRBJ2-7	.	CASSRDGTPYEQYF
TRBV2	TRBJ1-2	.	CASRDSGTNYGYTF
TRBV9	TRBJ2-1	few	CASSADSGLAGGVYNEQFF
TRBV27	TRBJ1-6	.	CASSLKRVPYNSPLHF
TRBV27	TRBJ2-1	.	CASSLGDRGYNEQFF
TRBV11-2	TRBJ2-5	.	CASSLGDRVSETQYF
TRBV19	TRBJ2-5	.	CASAWSGLQETQYF
TRBV6-2/TRBV6-3	TRBJ2-1	.	CASSYGASGRAVRSYNEQFF
TRBV21-1	TRBJ2-1	.	CASSKGRPNNEQFF
TRBV7-8	TRBJ1-6	.	CASSLGWGNSSPLHF
TRBV20-1	TRBJ2-7	.	CSAKRAGEQYF
TRBV6-1	TRBJ2-3	.	CASSDPSSLPSTDTQYF
TRBV7-2	TRBJ2-7	.	CASSLTSTGSAYEQYF
TRBV5-5	TRBJ1-5	few	CASSYTGQLNQPQHF
TRBV7-3	TRBJ1-2	.	CASSLSGSPGQGTAGGYTF
TRBV2	TRBJ2-3	.	CASSWTSGTDTQYF
TRBV7-9	TRBJ2-7	.	CASSRSRGYEQYF
TRBV2	TRBJ2-5	.	CASFGREETQYF
TRBV5-1	TRBJ2-7	.	CASSLWGGETYEQYF
TRBV5-1	TRBJ1-2	once	CASSLTTGALYGYTF
TRBV7-8	TRBJ1-1	few	CASSLGTGGLNTEAFF
TRBV18	TRBJ1-1	once	CASSPSRAGNTEAFF
TRBV18	TRBJ1-4	once	CASSPLGPHLAEKLFF
TRBV13	TRBJ2-7	few	CASRPSRGQYEQYF
TRBV28	TRBJ1-6	few	CASVMAGQGSSPLHF
TRBV19	TRBJ1-1	few	CASSRTSTMNTEAFF
TRBV14	TRBJ2-3	.	CASSPLAGGLPSTDTQYF
TRBV5-4	TRBJ2-7	.	CASSSGTGAYEQYF
TRBV30	TRBJ2-7	.	CAWSRRQGTYEQYF
TRBV6-5	TRBJ1-2	.	CASSQQGGKDGYTF
TRBV7-6	TRBJ2-1	.	CASRVGTGGADEQFF
TRBV28	TRBJ1-2	.	CASSSPGQGVFGYTF
TRBV6-4	TRBJ2-7	.	CASSRGQASSYEQYF
TRBV6-5	TRBJ1-2	.	CASTPWGTGDYGYTF
TRBV19	TRBJ1-1	.	CASGSGQALGMNTEAFF
TRBV11-1	TRBJ2-3	.	CASSPYPGRVDTQYF
TRBV9	TRBJ1-4	.	CASSVAPTGGNEKLFF
TRBV28	TRBJ1-1	.	CASMTNTPEAFF
TRBV7-2	TRBJ1-3	once	CASSPGLVNTIYF
TRBV5-1	TRBJ2-5	.	CASSQGLAGGPIRETQYF
TRBV6-5	TRBJ1-1	.	CASRHDRAVWTEAFF
TRBV4-2	TRBJ1-5	.	CASRGGGNQPQHF
TRBV30	TRBJ2-5	few	CAWSTHRGPKETQYF
TRBV2	TRBJ2-5	.	CASSLTAYQETQYF
TRBV5-8	TRBJ1-1	.	CASSFGGIGTEAFF
TRBV5-1	TRBJ1-6	.	CASSRTDNSPLHF
TRBV28	TRBJ2-3	once	CASSLGLYHTDTQYF
TRBV12-3/TRBV12-4	TRBJ1-5	.	CASAGGRNQPQHF